This T cell receptor (beta chain) originates from a study of cytomegalovirus exposure and HLA in healthy donors. Germline assignment: CDR1 SGHTS and CDR2 YDEGEE. This CDR3 contains 15 residues. Trimming cost V 6 bases and J 1 base, with 16 bases left between them. The PCR used 60 Vbeta and 13 Jbeta primers. Sequencing used immunoSEQ multiplex PCR; TCRdb keeps in-frame clones, though not all of them. The sample contains fewer than 150,000 clones, 65% to 80% of which appear only once. General study results and limits: According to a later analysis, donors in an Asian-associated ancestry cluster reportedly had fewer N-insertions than the 666-donor mean.

Remarks on this clone: The antigen remains undetermined.

The chain couples TRBV5-8 to TRBJ2-5; possible D gene TRBD1, 6 bases. Input material: PBMCs. This receptor was taken from a woman in her thirties in good health and CMV-seronegative. CDR3 region: CASNGGGPPQETQYF. The DNA for the CDR3 is TGTGCCAGCAATGGGGGCGGACCCCCCCAAGAGACCCAGTACTTC. Full variable domain (outside the CDR3, taken from reference TRBV5-8 and TRBJ2-5): EAGVTQSPTHLIKTRGQQATLRCSPISGHTSVYWYQQALGLGLQFLLWYDEGEERNRGNFPPRFSGRQFPNYSSELNVNALELEDSALYLCASNGGGPPQETQYFGPGTRLLVL.